Reported below is one TCR beta chain. Antigen specificity is unknown. This CDR3 is built from 13 residues. Germline V CDR1 and CDR2: PRHDT, FYEKMQ (reference sequence). V was trimmed by 2 bases and J by 8 bases, leaving 9 bases between them. The sample originates from a study of shared clonotypes between healthy human individuals. Study-level findings and limits: Sharing of clonotypes among donors was expected to vary with sequencing depth.

Naive CD8 cells, CD45RO-negative and positively selected for CCR7, excluded terminally differentiated effector memory CD45RA+ cells. The study ran the assay at deep level. The assay was immunoSEQ multiplex PCR, and TCRdb's table has in-frame clones only and misses some. The data hold approximately 2,200,000 clones, with approximately 94% observed a single time. This clonotype was sampled from a man aged 18 to 30 in good health. Some clones in this sample may be carry-over from other donors' samples. This rearrangement joins TRBV13 to TRBJ1-4; D possibly corresponds to TRBD1 (5 bases). Specimen: naive CD8+ T cells from PBMCs. The chain's CDR3 is CASSLWGDEKLFF. CDR3 nucleotides: TGTGCCAGCAGCTTATGGGGGGACGAAAAACTGTTTTTT.